This T cell receptor beta chain was profiled in a study of early T cells in non-severe SARS-CoV-2 infection. Findings and caveats of the study: Sequences matched to VDJdb favored anti-spike CD8 responses, while private and CD4 specificities were missed.

The library protocol tagged individual cDNA molecules with unique molecular identifiers. TCRdb re-analysed the 5' RACE reads in MiXCR, keeping a single row per CDR3 protein. The sample has tens of thousands of distinct CDR3 sequences, under 7.5% seen once; the top ten hold about 2.8%. The CDR3 extends over 14 amino acids. The V gene lost 4 bases and the J gene lost 6 bases, with 15 bases spanning the gap. Germline CDR1 and CDR2: MNHNY and SVGAGI (reference sequence). Notes on this clonotype: The antigen remains undetermined. With a much larger clone just one base away, this may be a read error. Because it lacks the conserved phenylalanine or tryptophan at the end, this CDR3 is likely a read error.

The sequenced sample was whole blood, obtained at baseline. The sequence derives from an adult who was a healthcare worker with PCR-confirmed SARS-CoV-2 infection or an uninfected control (not recorded which). The chain uses TRBV6-6 and TRBJ1-1; D is ambiguous. CDR3 DNA sequence: TGTGCCAGCAGTTCACTTCCAGGACTGGCTGAAGCTTTCATT. Its translation is CASSSLPGLAEAFI.